Listed here are 8 T cell receptor beta chains from one sample, sequenced in a study of blood T cell repertoires in COVID-19. Measured with immunoSEQ multiplex PCR; TCRdb has only the in-frame clones, and not every one. The table shows around 310,000 clones, with 75% to 90% occurring only once. Sequencing was carried out using PBMCs or T cells enriched from blood (not recorded which). The source of these receptors is a woman in her thirties or forties who had recovered from COVID-19.

V usage is TRBV11-3 and J usage is TRBJ1-1, with 8 bases fitting TRBD1. The CDR3 runs to 15 residues. Per germline, CDR1 SGHNT and CDR2 YENEEA. The ends lost 4 bases at V and 4 bases at J; junction bases unmatched: 8. The CDR3 region has the DNA TGTGCCAGCAGCTCCCATGGGACAGGTGGCACTGAAGCTTTCTTT. It encodes CASSSHGTGGTEAFF.

V and J are TRBV3-1 (or the pseudogene TRBV3-2) and TRBJ2-1, with TRBD2 matching 7 bases. The CDR3 has 16 residues. The V and J ends lost 4 bases and 2 bases, in that order; junction bases with no gene match: 8. From germline, CDR1 is LGHDT and CDR2 YNNKEL (reference sequence). DNA of the CDR3: TGTGCCAGCAGCCCCTCGGCGGGGGTAGCCTACAATGAGCAGTTCTTC. Its translation is CASSPSAGVAYNEQFF.

The chain combines TRBV5-1 with TRBJ1-1; perhaps TRBD1 as D (5 bases). The CDR3 is 15 residues long. Germline lookup yields CDR1 SGHRS and CDR2 YFSETQ. The ends were cut back, 0 bases at V and 1 base at J, with 10 bases in the middle. The CDR3 loop is CASSLDPGQNTEAFF. The CDR3 DNA reads as TGCGCCAGCAGCTTGGACCCAGGGCAGAACACTGAAGCTTTCTTT.

This chain joins TRBV7-3 and TRBJ1-2, with TRBD1 matching 7 bases. Germline V lookup: CDR1 SGHTA, CDR2 FQGTGA. The CDR3 is made up of 17 amino acids. The V segment lost 2 bases and the J segment 3 bases; nucleotides outside the gene matches: 12. CDR3 sequence: CASSLAPDHRGDYGYTF. DNA for the CDR3: TGTGCCAGCAGCTTAGCCCCGGATCACAGGGGAGACTATGGCTACACCTTC. Filled out from reference TRBV7-3 and TRBJ1-2, the complete variable domain reads GAGVSQTPSNKVTEKGKYVELRCDPISGHTALYWYRQSLGQGPEFLIYFQGTGAADDSGLPNDRFFAVRPEGSVSTLKIQRTERGDSAVYLCASSLAPDHRGDYGYTFGSGTRLTVV.

V and J are TRBV27 and TRBJ1-1; TRBD1 matches at 9 bases. Losses at the gene ends were 5 bases for V and 7 bases for J; bases not matched to a gene: 5. CDR1 and CDR2 from the germline V gene are MNHEY and SMNVEV (reference sequence). The CDR3 runs 13 residues. CDR3 loop: CASSKGTGNEAFF. As DNA, the CDR3 is TGTGCCAGCAGTAAAGGGACAGGGAATGAAGCTTTCTTT.

In this sample, this clone turned up once. The chain combines TRBV18 with TRBJ2-3; D gene unclear. The CDR3 runs to 15 residues. Deletions cut 4 bases from V and 2 bases from J, with 13 bases between. CDR1 and CDR2 (germline): KGHSH, LQKENI. The CDR3 sequence is CASSLFEQPTDTQYF. The CDR3 region has the DNA TGTGCCAGCTCACTCTTCGAACAGCCCACAGATACGCAGTATTTT. Complete variable domain (other parts from reference TRBV18 and TRBJ2-3): NAGVMQNPRHLVRRRGQEARLRCSPMKGHSHVYWYRQLPEEGLKFMVYLQKENIIDESGMPKERFSAEFPKEGPSILRIQQVVRGDSAAYFCASSLFEQPTDTQYFGPGTRLTVL.

The rearrangement joins TRBV5-1 to TRBJ1-4; tentative D call: TRBD1 (5 bases). The CDR3 length is 15 residues. The ends were cut back, 4 bases at V and 8 bases at J, with 18 bases in the middle. Germline loops: CDR1 SGHRS, CDR2 YFSETQ. The CDR3 DNA is TGCGCCAGCAGCCAGGCCATTGGGGCGGGGGAAAAACTGTTTTTT. Translating it yields CASSQAIGAGEKLFF.

The genes are TRBV5-1 and TRBJ2-7; no clear D gene. CDR3 length: 11 amino acids. V lost 0 bases and J 6 bases, leaving 4 bases between the germline ends. Germline CDR1 is SGHRS and CDR2 is YFSETQ. This CDR3 reads CASSLGGEQYF. The CDR3 region has the DNA TGCGCCAGCAGCTTGGGAGGCGAGCAGTACTTC.